This TCR beta chain was retrieved from a study of shared clonotypes between healthy human individuals. CDR1 is SQVTM and CDR2 is ANQGSEA in the germline V gene. This CDR3 region has 12 residues. Trimming took off 2 bases at V and 5 bases at J, with 8 bases between the two ends. Here immunoSEQ multiplex PCR was the method, and the copy in TCRdb shows in-frame clones only, minus some. This table holds approximately 2.5 million clones, under 95% found once. Donors comprised only Caucasian adults living in Nashville, Tennessee. The sequence was obtained from a man younger than 30 in good health. Some clones in this sample may be carry-over from other donors' samples. Sequenced material: naive CD4+ T cells from PBMCs. Indicated subset: CD45RA+ positively selected. The chain couples TRBV29-1 to TRBJ2-3, with D unclear. CDR3 sequence reads: CSVEISGDTQYF. CDR3 coding DNA: TGCAGCGTTGAAATTTCGGGAGATACGCAGTATTTT.